These 14 T cell receptor beta chains share one sample of origin, sequenced in a study of patients and donors after allogeneic stem cell transplantation. TCRdb recomputed calls from the RT-PCR reads with MiXCR, one row per CDR3 protein. The data contain approximately 99,000 distinct CDR3 sequences, roughly 35% of them singletons. The sample consisted of blood, either unsorted or a sorted T cell fraction (not recorded which). These receptor sequences come from a human donor who was either an allogeneic HSCT recipient or a stem cell or donor lymphocyte infusion donor (not recorded which). It is not recorded whose cells these are; they may come from a transplant donor.

This clonotype came up a few times. This rearrangement joins TRBV29-1 to TRBJ2-3; D ambiguous. The CDR3 length is 14 residues. V lost 1 base, J lost 0 bases, and 8 bases lay in between. Germline CDR1 is SQVTM and CDR2 is ANQGSEA. As DNA, the CDR3 is TGCAGCGTTGAAGCGGTGTCCAGCACAGATACGCAGTATTTT. Translated, it gives CSVEAVSSTDTQYF.

This chain links TRBV25-1 with TRBJ2-5; 8 positions match TRBD1. Germline V CDR1 and CDR2: MGHDK, SYGVNS. The CDR3 length is 16 residues. With 4 bases clipped from V and 2 bases from J, the junction kept 9 bases outside the gene matches. CDR3 loop: CASSVNRDRPQETQYF. The CDR3 DNA follows: TGTGCCAGCAGTGTAAACCGGGACAGGCCTCAAGAGACCCAGTACTTC.

This clonotype has a handful of counts. J is TRBJ1-1 and V is TRBV19; D gene uncertain. V lost 5 bases to trimming and J lost 1 base, with 8 bases between them. The CDR3 has 13 residues. CDR1 is LNHDA, CDR2 SQIVND, per germline (reference sequence). This CDR3 is CASSLPGNTEAFF. As DNA, the CDR3 is TGTGCCAGTAGTCTACCAGGGAACACTGAAGCTTTCTTT.

V is TRBV10-3 and J is TRBJ2-7, with 14 bases that match TRBD2. The CDR3 consists of 16 residues. V gave up 10 bases and J gave up 7 bases; unmatched junction bases: 15. The germline V gene encodes CDR1 ENHRY and CDR2 SYGVKD. CDR3 DNA sequence: TGTGCCACCGGGAGGATGACTAGCGGGAGGGCAGAAGAGCAGTACTTC. Translated, it gives CATGRMTSGRAEEQYF.

The chain combines TRBV6-1 with TRBJ1-5; TRBD1 agrees at 7 bases. V gave up 4 bases and J gave up 0 bases; unmatched junction bases: 6. This CDR3 has 16 residues. Germline CDR1 and CDR2: MNHNS and SASEGT. The CDR3, as DNA: TGTGCCAGCAGTGCACAGGGGAGCTATAGCAATCAGCCCCAGCATTTT. It yields the protein CASSAQGSYSNQPQHF.

The gene calls are TRBV3-1 and TRBJ2-3; 10 bases match TRBD2. Germline CDR1 LGHDT, CDR2 YNNKEL (reference sequence). The CDR3 loop spans 18 amino acids. V dropped 0 bases and J dropped 2; count of bases not matched to a gene: 8. The CDR3 DNA reads as TGTGCCAGCAGCCAAGATTCGGGGGGACTAGCGTACACAGATACGCAGTATTTT. As protein: CASSQDSGGLAYTDTQYF.

This rearrangement joins TRBV20-1 to TRBJ2-2; D is unresolved. Looked up from germline, CDR1 is DFQATT and CDR2 is SNEGSKA (reference sequence). V was clipped by 3 bases and J by 3 bases, with 2 bases between them. CDR3 size: 11 residues. The CDR3 protein is CSASHTGELFF. The DNA for the CDR3 is TGCAGTGCTAGCCACACCGGGGAGCTGTTTTTT.

This clonotype came up a few times. V is TRBV7-2 and J is TRBJ1-4; TRBD1 matches at 10 bases. Germline values: CDR1 SGHTA, CDR2 FQGNSA. V lost 5 bases and J lost 8; bases outside the gene matches: 5. This CDR3 spans 14 amino acids. In nucleotides, the CDR3 is TGTGCCAGCAGCCGGGACAGGGGAAGCGAAAAACTGTTTTTT. Residues: CASSRDRGSEKLFF.

The chain has TRBV20-1 and TRBJ1-1, with D perhaps TRBD1 (6 bases). This CDR3 has 14 amino acids. Germline CDR1 DFQATT, CDR2 SNEGSKA (reference sequence). The V and J ends lost 0 bases and 2 bases respectively, with 10 bases between them. CDR3 amino acids: CSARDRRGNTEAFF. The CDR3 coding sequence is TGCAGTGCTAGAGATCGCAGGGGAAACACTGAAGCTTTCTTT.

This chain uses TRBV4-2 with TRBJ2-1; D unclear. Per germline, CDR1 LGHNA and CDR2 YNFKEQ. Between the trimmed V and J ends, which lost 0 bases and 8 bases, there was a span of 5 bases. The CDR3 is made up of 12 amino acids. In nucleotides, the CDR3 is TGTGCCAGCAGCCAAGATCTTTATGAGCAGTTCTTC. Its translation is CASSQDLYEQFF.

This clonotype came up many times. The chain joins TRBV6-5 to TRBJ1-2; 7 nucleotides line up with TRBD1. J gave up 4 bases and V 2 bases, and 4 bases lay outside the gene matches. CDR1 and CDR2 from the germline V gene are MNHEY and SVGAGI. This CDR3 comprises 14 residues. The CDR3 DNA reads as TGTGCCAGCAGTTACCCGGGACAGAGCTATGGCTACACCTTC. Amino acids: CASSYPGQSYGYTF.

The chain recombines TRBV6-6 with TRBJ2-1; 7 bases match TRBD1. Losses at the gene ends were 6 bases for V and 6 bases for J; bases not matched to a gene: 8. This CDR3 has 14 residues. CDR1 is MNHNY and CDR2 is SVGAGI in the germline V gene (reference sequence). The CDR3 DNA is TGTGCCAGCAGCGCGAAGGACAGGACCAATGAGCAGTTCTTC. Translation gives CASSAKDRTNEQFF.

This clonotype was detected a few times. The gene calls are TRBV11-2 and TRBJ1-1; maybe TRBD1 (6 bases). The germline V gene encodes CDR1 SGHAT and CDR2 FQNNGV. The CDR3 is made up of 13 amino acids. V lost 0 bases and J lost 11, with 13 bases in between. The CDR3 loop is CASSLDGGGHAFF. The CDR3 DNA follows: TGTGCCAGCAGCTTAGATGGGGGCGGTCACGCTTTCTTT. The variable domain in full, completed from reference TRBV11-2 and TRBJ1-1, reads EAGVAQSPRYKIIEKRQSVAFWCNPISGHATLYWYQQILGQGPKLLIQFQNNGVVDDSQLPKDRFSAERLKGVDSTLKIQPAKLEDSAVYLCASSLDGGGHAFFGQGTRLTVV.

This clonotype was picked up a small number of times. J is TRBJ2-4 and V is TRBV6-6; unclear D gene. CDR3 size: 16 residues. CDR1 is MNHNY, CDR2 SVGAGI, per germline (reference sequence). The ends were cut back, 1 base at V and 10 bases at J, with 20 bases in the middle. The CDR3 is CASSYWADPETNIQYF. The CDR3 DNA reads as TGTGCCAGCAGTTACTGGGCGGACCCTGAAACAAATATTCAGTACTTC.